This TCR beta chain was documented in a study of T cells in Graves' hyperthyroidism and ophthalmopathy. Overall study context: Specimen type is peripheral blood, collected at initial diagnosis prior to any treatment.

What was amplified from RNA transcripts were TCR beta CDR3 regions. First-round RT-PCR of the TCR CDR3 relied on the HTBI primer set. TCRdb fed the multiplex PCR reads into MiXCR, producing one record per CDR3 protein. Counted here are some 270,000 distinct CDR3 sequences, around 24% occurring once; the ten biggest clones make up roughly 35%. Any patient presenting with uncontrolled infection, other autoimmune disease, pregnancy or lactation was left out. Diagnostic assessment was based on clinical symptoms, serum thyroxine and TRAb, thyroid ultrasound and orbital computed tomography. Germline V CDR1 and CDR2: DFQATT, SNEGSKA (reference sequence). The CDR3 runs 16 residues. Germline trimming cut 1 base from V and 5 bases from J; bases unmatched to any gene: 10. This clonotype was recorded many times. Antigen: not known. Study-wide results and limits: Expanded thyroid clonotypes (above 0.001) were mostly also found in blood.

The TCR sequence derives from a woman between 40 and 50 years old with Graves' ophthalmopathy. Specimen: blood. The chain links TRBV20-1 to TRBJ2-5; 10 nucleotides align to TRBD2. CDR3 in amino acids: CSARVLAGSWGETQYF. The CDR3 DNA sequence: TGCAGTGCTAGAGTACTAGCGGGATCCTGGGGGGAGACCCAGTACTTC.